This T cell receptor beta chain was profiled in a study of blood T cell repertoires in COVID-19. Study-wide context: Collection of acute and convalescent COVID-19 samples took place in the United States, Italy and Spain. PBMCs, B-cell-depleted T cells, or T cells were the source of the cDNA or gDNA that made up the material.

In the authors' workflow: Reference gene primer amplification yielded estimated nucleated cell counts. The data were produced by immunoSEQ multiplex PCR, yet TCRdb's version contains in-frame clones alone and is incomplete. V and J calls and clone size are given by that table; D and trimming were obtained from the DNA. This table has approximately 180,000 clones, 70% to 90% appearing once. This clone has more than one count but fewer than ten. This TCR came from a human donor with active or convalescent COVID-19. The donor label of this sample is uncertain. Sequenced sample: peripheral blood.

Here the CDR3 DNA reads TGTGCCAGCAGCTCCCAGCCCTACAGGGAACGGAATGAGCAGTTCTTC. Translation gives CASSSQPYRERNEQFF. The chain recombines TRBV7-3 with TRBJ2-1, with D possibly matching TRBD1 (6 bases). The germline V gene has CDR1 SGHTA and CDR2 FQGTGA. The ends were cut back, 4 bases at V and 7 bases at J, with 20 bases in the middle. This CDR3 is 16 amino acids long.